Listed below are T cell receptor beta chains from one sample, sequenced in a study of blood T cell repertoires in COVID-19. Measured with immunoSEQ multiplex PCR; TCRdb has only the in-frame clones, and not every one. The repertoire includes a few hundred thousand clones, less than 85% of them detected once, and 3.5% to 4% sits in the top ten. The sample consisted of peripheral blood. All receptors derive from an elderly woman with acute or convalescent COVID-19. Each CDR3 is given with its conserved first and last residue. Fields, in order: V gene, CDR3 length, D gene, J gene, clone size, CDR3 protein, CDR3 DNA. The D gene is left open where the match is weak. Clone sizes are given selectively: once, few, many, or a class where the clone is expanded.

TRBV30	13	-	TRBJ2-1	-	CAWSRGDINEQFF	TGTGCCTGGAGTCGGGGGGACATCAATGAGCAGTTCTTC
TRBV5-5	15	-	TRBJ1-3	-	CASRLFGGSGNTIYF	TGTGCCAGCAGACTCTTTGGGGGGTCTGGAAACACCATATATTTT
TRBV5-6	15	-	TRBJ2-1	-	CASSLYPIQYNEQFF	TGTGCCAGCAGCTTATACCCAATACAATACAATGAGCAGTTCTTC
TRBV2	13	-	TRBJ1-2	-	CASSEMSGYGYTF	TGTGCCAGCAGTGAAATGAGCGGCTATGGCTACACCTTC
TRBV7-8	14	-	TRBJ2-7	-	CASSQPPLSYEQYF	TGTGCCAGCAGCCAGCCCCCGCTCTCCTACGAGCAGTACTTC
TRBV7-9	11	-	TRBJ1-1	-	CASSRGSETFF	TGTGCCAGCAGCCGAGGGTCGGAAACTTTCTTT
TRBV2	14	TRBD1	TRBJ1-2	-	CASSNPTGNNGYTF	TGTGCCAGCAGTAACCCGACAGGGAATAATGGCTACACCTTC
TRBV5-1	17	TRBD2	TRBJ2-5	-	CASSSGTSGGAEETQYF	TGCGCCAGCAGCTCTGGGACTAGCGGGGGGGCCGAGGAGACCCAGTACTTC
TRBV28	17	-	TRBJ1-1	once	CASTLPTGVGVNTEAFF	TGTGCCAGCACACTACCGACGGGAGTGGGTGTGAACACTGAAGCTTTCTTT
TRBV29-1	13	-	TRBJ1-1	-	CSAETNFGTEAFF	TGCAGCGCAGAGACAAACTTCGGCACTGAAGCTTTCTTT
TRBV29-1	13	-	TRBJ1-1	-	CSVEDGLAGRAFF	TGCAGCGTTGAAGATGGTCTCGCAGGAAGGGCTTTCTTT